This TCR beta chain is drawn from a study of shared clonotypes between healthy human individuals. The CDR3 consists of 17 residues. Germline V gene lookup returns CDR1 KGHSH and CDR2 LQKENI. Trimming shortened V by 3 bases and J by 2 bases, and 14 bases separated the two germline ends. The study's findings and limits: It was expected that sequencing depth would affect clonotype sharing among donors.

This clone was counted once. Its matching antigen is unknown. The protocol was immunoSEQ multiplex PCR, while the TCRdb copy is restricted to in-frame clones and leaves out a portion. The table lists approximately 500,000 clones, around 74% of them singletons. This chain joins TRBV18 and TRBJ2-6; D tentatively reads TRBD1 or TRBD2 (6 bases each). The sequencing sample was made of PBMCs. The TCR originated in a middle-aged woman in good health. Some clones in this sample may be carry-over from other donors' samples. The CDR3 coding sequence is TGTGCCAGCTCACCTCCGGGGGCCCACACTGGGGCCAACGTCCTGACTTTC. The encoded protein is CASSPPGAHTGANVLTF.